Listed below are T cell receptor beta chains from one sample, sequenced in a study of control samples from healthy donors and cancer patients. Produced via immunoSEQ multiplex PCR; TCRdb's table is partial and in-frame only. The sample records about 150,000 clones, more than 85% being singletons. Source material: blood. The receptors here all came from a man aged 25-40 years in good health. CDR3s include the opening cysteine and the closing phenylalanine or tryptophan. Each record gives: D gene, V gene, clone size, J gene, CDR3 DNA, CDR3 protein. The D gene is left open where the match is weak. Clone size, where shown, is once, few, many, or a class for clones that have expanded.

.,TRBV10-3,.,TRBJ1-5,TGTGCCATCAGTGATCTGAAGCAGCCCCAGCATTTT,CAISDLKQPQHF
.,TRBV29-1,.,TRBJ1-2,TGCAGCGTTCATGGGGGTGGCTACACCTTC,CSVHGGGYTF
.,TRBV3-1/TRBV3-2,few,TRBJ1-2,TGTGCCAGCAGCCAAGGGCGATTCTGGGGCTACACCTTC,CASSQGRFWGYTF
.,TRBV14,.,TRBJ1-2,TGTGCCAGCAGCCAAGAGGGGGGACCGAAGAACTATGGCTACACCTTC,CASSQEGGPKNYGYTF
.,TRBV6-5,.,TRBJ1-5,TGTGCCAGCAGTACAAGGGGTTGGAATCAGCCCCAGCATTTT,CASSTRGWNQPQHF
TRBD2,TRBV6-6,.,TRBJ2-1,TGTGCCAGCAGTTACCTAGCGGGGGGGCCTTTGCATGAGCAGTTCTTC,CASSYLAGGPLHEQFF
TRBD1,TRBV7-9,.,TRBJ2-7,TGTGCCAGCAGCCCTCCGGGACAGGGTTTCCACGAGCAGTACTTC,CASSPPGQGFHEQYF
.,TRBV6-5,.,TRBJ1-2,TGTGCCAGCAGTTGGACAAGGGGGGTCTATGGCTACACCTTC,CASSWTRGVYGYTF
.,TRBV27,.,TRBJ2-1,TGTGCCAGCAGTTTATACGGGGGGCACAATGAGCAGTTCTTC,CASSLYGGHNEQFF
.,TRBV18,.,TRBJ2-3,TGTGCCAGCTCCTCTTGGATAAGCACAGATACGCAGTATTTT,CASSSWISTDTQYF
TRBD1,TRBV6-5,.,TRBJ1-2,TGTGCCAGCAGTTCAGGACAGGGGGCGTCGGGTGGCTACACCTTC,CASSSGQGASGGYTF
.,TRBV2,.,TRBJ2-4,TGTGCCAGCAGCACCCCCCCCGATGCCCTCCTCATAGCCAAAAACATTCAGTACTTC,CASSTPPDALLIAKNIQYF
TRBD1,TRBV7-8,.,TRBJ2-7,TGTGCCAGCAGCTTAGACCGGGACAGGGAGTACTTC,CASSLDRDREYF
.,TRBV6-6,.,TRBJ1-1,TGTGCCAGCAGTTACCGCAGGGTCCTCGGAGACACTGAAGCTTTCTTT,CASSYRRVLGDTEAFF
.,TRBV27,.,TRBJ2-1,TGTGCCAGCAGTTTATTTTGGACGGAAAACAATGAGCAGTTCTTC,CASSLFWTENNEQFF
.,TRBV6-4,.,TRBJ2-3,TGTGCCAGCAGTGACCGACTAGGCGCCCTTGATACGCAGTATTTT,CASSDRLGALDTQYF
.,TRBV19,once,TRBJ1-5,TGTGCCAGTAGTATTCTCGCGGCTAGCAATCAGCCCCAGCATTTT,CASSILAASNQPQHF
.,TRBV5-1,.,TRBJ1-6,TGCGCCAGCAGGAAGGGAAATTCACCCCTCCACTTT,CASRKGNSPLHF
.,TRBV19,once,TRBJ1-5,TGTGCCAGTAGTATTTTGGCAATGAGCAATCAGCCCCAGCATTTT,CASSILAMSNQPQHF
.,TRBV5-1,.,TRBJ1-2,TGCGCCAGCAGCTTGGATGGCCGTGGCTACACCTTC,CASSLDGRGYTF
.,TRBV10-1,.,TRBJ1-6,TGCGCCAGCAGTGAGAGACCCAATTCACCCCTCCACTTT,CASSERPNSPLHF
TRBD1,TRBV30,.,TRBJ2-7,TGTGCCTGGGAAGGGGCAGGGGGCCGGTACGAGCAGTACTTC,CAWEGAGGRYEQYF
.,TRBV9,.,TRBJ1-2,TGTGCCAGCAGCGTAGATACCGGGACTCAGTATGGCTACACCTTC,CASSVDTGTQYGYTF
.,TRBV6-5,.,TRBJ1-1,TGTGCCAGCAGTTACTCGACGGGGTTCACTGAAGCTTTCTTT,CASSYSTGFTEAFF
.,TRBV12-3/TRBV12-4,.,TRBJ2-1,TGTGCCAGCAGTTTTACAGGGTCGGGTGAGCAGTTCTTC,CASSFTGSGEQFF
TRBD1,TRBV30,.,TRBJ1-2,TGTGCCTGGATGGGACAGGGTGGGGACGACTATGGCTACACCTTC,CAWMGQGGDDYGYTF
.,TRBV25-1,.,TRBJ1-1,TGTGCCAGCAGTTCGGGGGGGAGGATGAACACTGAAGCTTTCTTT,CASSSGGRMNTEAFF
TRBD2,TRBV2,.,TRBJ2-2,TGTGCCAGCAGTTTTCTAGCGGGGGGCACCGGGGAGCTGTTTTTT,CASSFLAGGTGELFF
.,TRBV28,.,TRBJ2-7,TGTGCCAGCAGTTTTCGACAGGGAGGAGGCGAGCAGTACTTC,CASSFRQGGGEQYF
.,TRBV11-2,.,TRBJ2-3,TGTGCCAGCCGGGGGACTTCGCAGTATTTT,CASRGTSQYF
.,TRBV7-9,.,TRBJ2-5,TGTGCCACCGAGGATCTCCAAGAGACCCAGTACTTC,CATEDLQETQYF
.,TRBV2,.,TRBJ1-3,TGTGCCAGCAGTGACCAGGGCCTCTCTGGAAACACCATATATTTT,CASSDQGLSGNTIYF
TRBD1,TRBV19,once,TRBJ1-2,TGTGCCAGTAGCCGGACAGGTTATGGCTACACCTTC,CASSRTGYGYTF
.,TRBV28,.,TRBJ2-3,TGTGCCAGCGCGAGGGGAGGCACAGATACGCAGTATTTT,CASARGGTDTQYF
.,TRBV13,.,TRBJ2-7,TGTGCCAGCAGCTCCCCGGGACAAGGAATCTACGAGCAGTACTTC,CASSSPGQGIYEQYF
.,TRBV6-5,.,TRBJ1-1,TGTGCCAGCAGCCCCAAGCCTTGGAACACTGAAGCTTTCTTT,CASSPKPWNTEAFF
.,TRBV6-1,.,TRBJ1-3,TGTGCCAGCAGTGAAGGGAGCGGGCGATTGTCTGGAAACACCATATATTTT,CASSEGSGRLSGNTIYF
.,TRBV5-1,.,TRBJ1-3,TGCGCCAGCAGCCCCGTCTTGAGCTCTGGAAACACCATATATTTT,CASSPVLSSGNTIYF
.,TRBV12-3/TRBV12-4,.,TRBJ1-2,TGTGCCAGCAGTTTGCCAGGATCCTATGGCTACACCTTC,CASSLPGSYGYTF
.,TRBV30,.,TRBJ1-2,TGTGCCGGGGGACATGAGGGCTCTGGCTACACCTTC,CAGGHEGSGYTF
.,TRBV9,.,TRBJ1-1,TGTGCCAGCAGCGCCCTACAGAACACTGAAGCTTTCTTT,CASSALQNTEAFF
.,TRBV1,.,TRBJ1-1,TGCACCAGCAGCCGTGGGCAGACAGGGAGTGAAGCTTTCTTT,CTSSRGQTGSEAFF
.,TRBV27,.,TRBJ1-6,TGTGCCAGTAGTGATGGGGGGGTGGCTAATTCACCCCTCCACTTT,CASSDGGVANSPLHF
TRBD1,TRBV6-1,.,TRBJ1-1,TGTGCCAGCAGTGATCAGGACAGGGGGAACACTGAAGCTTTCTTT,CASSDQDRGNTEAFF
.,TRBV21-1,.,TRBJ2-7,TGTGCCAGCAGCAAAAACCCCGGGACAGAGTACGAGCAGTACTTC,CASSKNPGTEYEQYF
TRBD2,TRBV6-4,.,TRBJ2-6,TGTGCCAGCAGTCCGGCCCCCGACGGGGGGGCGCGGGGGGCCAACGTCCTGACTTTC,CASSPAPDGGARGANVLTF
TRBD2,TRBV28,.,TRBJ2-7,TGTGCCAGCAGTCTACGACTAGCGGGGCTCGACGAGCAGTACTTC,CASSLRLAGLDEQYF
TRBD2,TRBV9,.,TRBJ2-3,TGTGCCAGCAGCGCCCGGGACTATACAGATACGCAGTATTTT,CASSARDYTDTQYF
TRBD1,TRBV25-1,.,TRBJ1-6,TGTGCCAGCAGCGCCGGGACAGGAAATTCACCCCTCCACTTT,CASSAGTGNSPLHF
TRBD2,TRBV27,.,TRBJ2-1,TGTGCCAGCAGTTTAGCGGGGGGGCCCGGTGATGAGTTCTTC,CASSLAGGPGDEFF
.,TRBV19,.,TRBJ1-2,TGTGCCAGTAGTCCGGAGCTTATACTCTATGGCTACACCTTC,CASSPELILYGYTF
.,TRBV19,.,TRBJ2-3,TGTGCCAGTAGTGTAGAAGGGGGAGATACGCAGTATTTT,CASSVEGGDTQYF
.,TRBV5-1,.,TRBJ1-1,TGCGCCAGCAGCCTCCTCGGGGGAATGAACACTGAAGCTTTCTTT,CASSLLGGMNTEAFF
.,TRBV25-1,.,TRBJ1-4,TGTGCCAGCAGTGAATCCCGAGGGATGTTCGAGGAAAAACTGTTTTTT,CASSESRGMFEEKLFF
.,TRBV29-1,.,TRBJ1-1,TGCAGCGTTGAAGGAATTGAAGCTTTCTTT,CSVEGIEAFF
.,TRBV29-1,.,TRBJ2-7,TGCAGCGGGGAAGTTAGCGGCGAGCAGTACTTC,CSGEVSGEQYF
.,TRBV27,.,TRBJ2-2,TGTGCCAGCAGTTTTTTGACCGGGGAGCTGTTTTTT,CASSFLTGELFF
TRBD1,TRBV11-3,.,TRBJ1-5,TGTGCCAGCAGCTTAAGGGACAGCCGATATAGCAATCAGCCCCAGCATTTT,CASSLRDSRYSNQPQHF